Below, 17 T cell receptor beta chains from the same sample are listed, as sequenced in a study of blood T cell repertoires in COVID-19. Method: immunoSEQ multiplex PCR; TCRdb's copy keeps in-frame clones and lacks some. The sample shows about 42,000 clones, approximately 85% of them seen only once. Material: peripheral blood. Receptors were obtained from a human donor in a cohort sampled during active COVID-19.

The gene calls are TRBV18 and TRBJ1-3, with 7 bases that match TRBD1. Losses at the gene ends were 3 bases for V and 0 bases for J; bases not matched to a gene: 8. The germline gives CDR1 KGHSH, CDR2 LQKENI. The CDR3 covers 17 residues. In DNA form, the CDR3 reads TGTGCCAGCTCACCGGGGGACAGTTATAGCTCTGGAAACACCATATATTTT. Amino acids: CASSPGDSYSSGNTIYF.

Written as DNA, the CDR3 is TGTGCCAGCAGCTTAGTGACAAACGATGAGCAGTTCTTC. Translating gives CASSLVTNDEQFF. This chain uses TRBV7-9 with TRBJ2-1; D is uncertain. CDR1 SEHNR and CDR2 FQNEAQ come from the germline V gene (reference sequence). The CDR3 runs to 13 residues. The V end was cut by 1 base, the J end by 8 bases, with 9 bases between.

The J gene is TRBJ1-1, the V gene TRBV11-1, with D maybe TRBD1 (5 bases). V lost 8 bases, J lost 1 base, and 14 bases lay in between. This CDR3 has 14 residues. The germline gives CDR1 SGHAT, CDR2 FQDESV (reference sequence). Written as DNA, the CDR3 is TGTGCCAGCGCCAATGCAGGGCGGAACACTGAAGCTTTCTTT. Its translation is CASANAGRNTEAFF.

This clone was seen just once. The chain is built from TRBV6-2 or TRBV6-3 and TRBJ1-1; D is ambiguous. The germline V gene encodes CDR1 MNHEY and CDR2 SVGEGT. This CDR3 has 14 amino acids. Trimming cost V 2 bases and J 3 bases, with 10 bases left between them. Here the CDR3 DNA reads TGTGCCAGCAGTTACCGCACTCTATACACTGAAGCTTTCTTT. Its protein is CASSYRTLYTEAFF.

The CDR3 nucleotides are TGTGCCAGTAGTATACACAGGGCCAATCAGCCCCAGCATTTT. It encodes CASSIHRANQPQHF. The rearrangement links TRBV19 to TRBJ1-5, with D possibly matching TRBD1 (6 bases). Per the germline V gene, CDR1 is LNHDA and CDR2 is SQIVND (reference sequence). Trimming removed 2 bases from V and 3 bases from J, with 8 bases in between. The CDR3 consists of 14 residues.

The DNA of the CDR3 is TGTGCCAGCAGTGAAGACAGGGGCAATTCACCCCTCCACTTT. This codes for CASSEDRGNSPLHF. This rearrangement joins TRBV6-1 to TRBJ1-6, with 7 bases fitting TRBD1. Trimming cost V 1 base and J 7 bases; bases outside gene matches: 1. Germline-derived CDR1 and CDR2 are MNHNS and SASEGT. CDR3 length: 14 residues.

On this clone: The same CDR3 arises from other DNA sequences in this sample as well. The chain employs TRBV6-5 and TRBJ1-5; D is possibly TRBD1 (5 bases). Germline V gene lookup returns CDR1 MNHEY and CDR2 SVGAGI. There are 14 residues in the CDR3. V lost 6 bases to trimming and J lost 2 bases, with 11 bases between them. Here the CDR3 reads CASSPGGGNQPQHF. CDR3 DNA sequence: TGTGCCAGCAGCCCCGGGGGGGGCAATCAGCCCCAGCATTTT.

This chain connects TRBV5-1 to TRBJ2-1; 9 bases line up with TRBD2. Unmatched junction bases numbered 9, after V lost 4 bases and J lost 1 base. This CDR3 comprises 17 residues. Germline lookup yields CDR1 SGHRS and CDR2 YFSETQ. The CDR3, as DNA: TGCGCCAGCAGCCTAGACCTAGCGGGGTCATCCTACAATGAGCAGTTCTTC. Translated, it gives CASSLDLAGSSYNEQFF. The whole variable domain, remainder taken from reference TRBV5-1 and TRBJ2-1, is KAGVTQTPRYLIKTRGQQVTLSCSPISGHRSVSWYQQTPGQGLQFLFEYFSETQRNKGNFPGRFSGRQFSNSRSEMNVSTLELGDSALYLCASSLDLAGSSYNEQFFGPGTRLTVL.

The chain employs TRBV7-2 and TRBJ1-3, with TRBD1 identical over 7 bases. Germline-derived CDR1 and CDR2 are SGHTA and FQGNSA. V lost 5 bases to trimming and J lost 0 bases; unmatched junction nucleotides: 7. This CDR3 is built from 16 residues. This chain's CDR3 is CASSPGTVYSGNTIYF. The CDR3 region has the DNA TGTGCCAGCAGCCCTGGGACAGTCTACTCTGGAAACACCATATATTTT.

The chain recombines TRBV5-1 with TRBJ2-3; 9 nucleotides match TRBD2. V trimming: 10 bases; J trimming: 2 bases; junction bases outside the gene matches: 11. The CDR3 contains 15 residues. CDR1 and CDR2 from the germline V gene are SGHRS and YFSETQ. The CDR3 DNA sequence: TGCGCCCGCCGCGCGGGGGGGTTGTACACAGATACGCAGTATTTT. It is translated as CARRAGGLYTDTQYF. The full variable domain, completed using reference TRBV5-1 and TRBJ2-3, is KAGVTQTPRYLIKTRGQQVTLSCSPISGHRSVSWYQQTPGQGLQFLFEYFSETQRNKGNFPGRFSGRQFSNSRSEMNVSTLELGDSALYLCARRAGGLYTDTQYFGPGTRLTVL.

The rearrangement uses TRBV5-1 and TRBJ1-3; TRBD1 matches 8 bases. The CDR3 contains 13 residues. Germline trimming cut 0 bases from V and 8 bases from J; bases unmatched to any gene: 1. CDR1 is SGHRS, CDR2 YFSETQ, per germline. The CDR3 sequence is CASSLAGGYTIYF. The CDR3 DNA follows: TGCGCCAGCAGCTTGGCAGGGGGCTACACCATATATTTT.

The chain is built from TRBV9 and TRBJ2-7; D ambiguous. Germline V lookup: CDR1 SGDLS, CDR2 YYNGEE. V was pared by 0 bases and J by 2 bases, with 9 bases between. The CDR3 has 14 residues. CDR3 sequence: CASSVAVTPYEQYF. Written as DNA, the CDR3 is TGTGCCAGCAGCGTAGCGGTTACGCCCTACGAGCAGTACTTC.

This clone came up once. This chain connects TRBV2 to TRBJ1-5; D remains unclear. Germline V gene sequence: CDR1 SNHLY, CDR2 FYNNEI. V was trimmed by 4 bases and J by 1 base, leaving 8 bases between them. This CDR3 is 14 amino acids long. This CDR3 is CASSVWASNQPQHF. The CDR3 DNA follows: TGTGCCAGCAGTGTATGGGCCAGCAATCAGCCCCAGCATTTT.

V and J are TRBV1 and TRBJ2-3; the table names TRBD2, a call not compared with the DNA. TRBV1 counts as a pseudogene. This CDR3 contains 18 residues. For the CDR3, the DNA is TGCACCAGCAGCCCCCTCGGAAGCGGGGGGGCCACCACAGATACGCAGTATTTT. It encodes CTSSPLGSGGATTDTQYF.

V gene TRBV5-4 combines with J gene TRBJ2-7; 7 bases align to TRBD1. This CDR3 is built from 14 residues. Germline CDR1 SGHNT, CDR2 YYREEE (reference sequence). V lost 4 bases, J lost 0 bases, and 4 bases stayed unmatched. The CDR3, as DNA: TGTGCCAGCAGCCCCCGGGACAGCTCCTACGAGCAGTACTTC. Translated, it gives CASSPRDSSYEQYF.

The V and J genes are TRBV7-9 and TRBJ2-7; possibly TRBD1 for D (5 bases). V lost 5 bases, J lost 2 bases, and 19 bases lay in between. In germline, CDR1 is SEHNR, CDR2 FQNEAQ (reference sequence). The CDR3 totals 16 residues. The CDR3 protein is CASSPPGQGLAYEQYF. In DNA, the CDR3 is TGTGCCAGCAGCCCACCGGGTCAGGGTTTAGCCTACGAGCAGTACTTC.

The rearrangement joins TRBV7-2 to TRBJ1-6; no firm D call. The ends were cut back, 5 bases at V and 10 bases at J, with 12 bases in the middle. The CDR3 totals 13 residues. Germline lookup yields CDR1 SGHTA and CDR2 FQGNSA. The DNA of the CDR3 is TGTGCCAGCAGCCCCCTGGCAAACTCACCCCTCCACTTT. Protein: CASSPLANSPLHF.